This T cell receptor beta chain was obtained from a study of glioma-infiltrating T cells. Study outcomes and limitations: Tissue-blood divergence was below expectation in non-neoplastic patients, above in gliomas. Only very few CDR3 sequences appeared in both tissue and blood.

After removal of 10 bases from V and 2 bases from J, the junction contained 7 bases not matched to a gene. There are 14 residues in the CDR3. The germline V gene encodes CDR1 ENHRY and CDR2 SYGVKD. This clonotype appeared many times. What it binds is not known. The iRepertoire nested amplicon-rescue multiplex PCR amplified TCR alpha and beta CDR3s from RNA. For one-step reverse transcription and amplification, about 85-400 ng of tissue mRNA or PBMC total RNA was used. TCRdb reprocessed the multiplex PCR reads via MiXCR and lists one record per CDR3 protein. The sample has some 190,000 distinct CDR3 sequences; approximately 30% are singletons.

The specimen sequenced was glioma tissue, nonneoplastic brain tissue, or PBMCs (not recorded which). The J gene is TRBJ2-3, the V gene TRBV10-3; 9 bases match TRBD2. The TCR comes from a human donor with low-grade glioma or glioblastoma, undergoing nonglioma brain surgery, or in good health (not recorded which). CDR3: CASLAGLSTDTQYF. The CDR3 region has the DNA TGTGCCAGCCTAGCGGGACTATCCACAGATACGCAGTATTTT.